Sequencing of this TCR beta chain was carried out in a study of graft-versus-host responses after intestinal transplantation. The wider study: Anti-thymocyte globulin induction, then tacrolimus and steroids for about three years, went to all recipients.

A word on this clone: What it recognizes is unknown.

Some clones are missing from TCRdb's copy, which holds only in-frame ones; the method was immunoSEQ multiplex PCR. The sample has roughly 73,000 clones, around nine tenths seen once. General study findings and limits: Allografts of patients with graft-donor T cell macrochimerism showed high graft-versus-host to host-versus-graft clone ratios. Recipient marrow held GvH clones, some first seen in ileum or blood.

The sequence derives from a human donor who was the organ donor for an intestinal transplant. The specimen was unstimulated CD8+ T cells sorted from spleen or lymph node cells, collected before transplant.

CDR3 amino acids: CASSLLTEPNTEAFF. CDR3 in DNA: TGTGCCAGCAGCTTGTTGACCGAACCGAACACTGAAGCTTTCTTT. The chain carries TRBV5-6 and TRBJ1-1; D gene uncertain. The CDR3 runs to 15 residues. The germline V gene has CDR1 SGHDT and CDR2 YYEEEE. The germline V and J ends were trimmed by 1 base and 1 base, with 11 bases remaining between them. Variable domain in full (rest from reference TRBV5-6 and TRBJ1-1): DAGVTQSPTHLIKTRGQQVTLRCSPKSGHDTVSWYQQALGQGPQFIFQYYEEEERQRGNFPDRFSGHQFPNYSSELNVNALLLGDSALYLCASSLLTEPNTEAFFGQGTRLTVV.